The T cell receptor (beta chain) under discussion was sequenced for a study of shared clonotypes between healthy human individuals. This CDR3 has 14 residues. V was pared by 5 bases and J by 1 base, with 11 bases between. CDR1 and CDR2 from the germline V gene are SEHNR and FQNEAQ (reference sequence). Each subset's genomic DNA was shared equally among a number of immunoSEQ plates. Some clones are missing from TCRdb's copy, which holds only in-frame ones; the method was immunoSEQ multiplex PCR. The sample records approximately 600,000 clones, 95% being singletons. Worth noting for this clone: The antigen is undetermined.

General study points: Approximately 4.9% of naive CD4 clonotypes were shared across four donors. An effect of sequencing depth on clonotype sharing among donors was expected.

Naive-designated CD8 cells lacked CD45RO, were positively enriched for CCR7, and omitted terminally differentiated effector memory CD45RA+ cells. HIV-negative, healthy adults without recent acute infections or vaccinations were the donors. The sample consisted of naive CD8+ T cells sorted from blood. This chain connects TRBV7-9 to TRBJ1-1; D call uncertain. This TCR derives from a woman aged 25 to 45 in good health. CDR3 in amino acids: CASSPPVPNTEAFF. DNA for the CDR3: TGTGCCAGCAGCCCCCCGGTGCCGAACACTGAAGCTTTCTTT.